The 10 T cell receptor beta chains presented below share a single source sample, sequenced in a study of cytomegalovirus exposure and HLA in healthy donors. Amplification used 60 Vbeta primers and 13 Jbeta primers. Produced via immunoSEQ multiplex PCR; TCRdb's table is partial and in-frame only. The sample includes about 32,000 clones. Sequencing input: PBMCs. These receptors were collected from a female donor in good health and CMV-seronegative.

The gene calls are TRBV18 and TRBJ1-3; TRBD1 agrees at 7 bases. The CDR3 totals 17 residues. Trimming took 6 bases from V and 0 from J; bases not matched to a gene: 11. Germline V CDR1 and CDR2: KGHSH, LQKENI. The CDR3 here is CASSDGQEPYSGNTIYF. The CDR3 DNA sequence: TGTGCCAGCTCTGACGGACAGGAGCCCTACTCTGGAAACACCATATATTTT.

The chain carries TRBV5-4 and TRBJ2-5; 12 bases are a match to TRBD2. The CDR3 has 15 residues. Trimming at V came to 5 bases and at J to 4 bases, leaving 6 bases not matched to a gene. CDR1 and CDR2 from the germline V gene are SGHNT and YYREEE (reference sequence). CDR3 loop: CASRSSGGAPETQYF. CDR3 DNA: TGTGCCAGCAGGTCTAGCGGGGGGGCCCCAGAGACCCAGTACTTC.

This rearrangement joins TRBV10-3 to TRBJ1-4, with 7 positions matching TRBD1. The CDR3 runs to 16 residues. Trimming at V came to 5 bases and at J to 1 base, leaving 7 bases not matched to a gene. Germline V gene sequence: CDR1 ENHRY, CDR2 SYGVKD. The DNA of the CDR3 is TGTGCCATCAGTATGGGACAGAAATTAACTAATGAAAAACTGTTTTTT. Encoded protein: CAISMGQKLTNEKLFF.

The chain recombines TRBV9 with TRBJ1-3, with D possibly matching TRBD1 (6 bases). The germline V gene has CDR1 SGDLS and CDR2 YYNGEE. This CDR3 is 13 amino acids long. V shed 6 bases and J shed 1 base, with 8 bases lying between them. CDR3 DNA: TGTGCCAGCACAGGGGTTTCTGGAAACACCATATATTTT. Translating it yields CASTGVSGNTIYF. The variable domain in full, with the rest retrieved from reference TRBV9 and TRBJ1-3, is DSGVTQTPKHLITATGQRVTLRCSPRSGDLSVYWYQQSLDQGLQFLIQYYNGEERAKGNILERFSAQQFPDLHSELNLSSLELGDSALYFCASTGVSGNTIYFGEGSWLTVV.

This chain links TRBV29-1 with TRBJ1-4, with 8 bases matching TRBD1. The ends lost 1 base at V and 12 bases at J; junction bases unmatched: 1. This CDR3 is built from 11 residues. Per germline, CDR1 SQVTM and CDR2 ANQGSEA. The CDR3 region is CSVEGRGQLFF. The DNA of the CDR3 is TGCAGCGTTGAAGGCAGGGGGCAACTGTTTTTT. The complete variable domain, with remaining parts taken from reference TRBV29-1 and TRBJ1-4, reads SAVISQKPSRDICQRGTSLTIQCQVDSQVTMMFWYRQQPGQSLTLIATANQGSEATYESGFVIDKFPISRPNLTFSTLTVSNMSPEDSSIYLCSVEGRGQLFFGSGTQLSVL.

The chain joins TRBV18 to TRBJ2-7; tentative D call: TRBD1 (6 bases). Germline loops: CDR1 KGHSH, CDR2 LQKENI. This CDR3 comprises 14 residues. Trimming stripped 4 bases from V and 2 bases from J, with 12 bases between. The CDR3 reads CASSLSTGAYEQYF. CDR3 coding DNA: TGTGCCAGCTCACTATCGACAGGAGCCTACGAGCAGTACTTC.

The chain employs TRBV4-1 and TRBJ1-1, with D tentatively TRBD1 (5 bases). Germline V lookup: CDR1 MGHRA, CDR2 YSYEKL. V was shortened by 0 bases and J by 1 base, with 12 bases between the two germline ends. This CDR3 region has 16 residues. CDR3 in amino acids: CASSQDVGAANTEAFF. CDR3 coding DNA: TGCGCCAGCAGCCAAGACGTAGGGGCGGCGAACACTGAAGCTTTCTTT.

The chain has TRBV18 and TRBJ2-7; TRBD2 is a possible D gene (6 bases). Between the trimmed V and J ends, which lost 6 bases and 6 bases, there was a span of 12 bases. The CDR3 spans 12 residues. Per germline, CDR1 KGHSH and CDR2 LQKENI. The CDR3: CASSLSEGEQYF. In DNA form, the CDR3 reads TGTGCCAGCTCTCTCTCGGAGGGCGAGCAGTACTTC.

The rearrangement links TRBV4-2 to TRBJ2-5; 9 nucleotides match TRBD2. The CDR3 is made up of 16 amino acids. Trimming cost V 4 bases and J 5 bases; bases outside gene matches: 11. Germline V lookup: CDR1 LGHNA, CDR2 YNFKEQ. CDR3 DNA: TGTGCCAGCAGCCTCAGAGGGGCTAGCGGGGAGGAGACCCAGTACTTC. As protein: CASSLRGASGEETQYF.

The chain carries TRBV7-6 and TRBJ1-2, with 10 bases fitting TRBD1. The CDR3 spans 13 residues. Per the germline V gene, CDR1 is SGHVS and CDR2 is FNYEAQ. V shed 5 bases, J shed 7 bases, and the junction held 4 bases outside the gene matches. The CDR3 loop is CASSAGQGVGYTF. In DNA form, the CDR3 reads TGTGCCAGCAGCGCCGGACAGGGGGTTGGCTACACCTTC. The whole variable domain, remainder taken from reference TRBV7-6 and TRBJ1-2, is GAGVSQSPRYKVTKRGQDVALRCDPISGHVSLYWYRQALGQGPEFLTYFNYEAQQDKSGLPNDRFSAERPEGSISTLTIQRTEQRDSAMYRCASSAGQGVGYTFGSGTRLTVV.